The 20 T cell receptor beta chains listed next were all sequenced from one sample in a study of prognosis after radiotherapy for stage I lung cancer. TCR beta CDR3 amplification from genomic DNA was performed by two-round multiplex PCR. Gene-specific primers for each TRBV and TRBJ gene drove first-round PCR. Each CDR3 protein gets one entry after TCRdb re-called the multiplex PCR reads with MiXCR. The table records around 20,000 distinct CDR3 sequences, around 44% of them present only once. The specimen was PBMCs, collected before or after stereotactic body radiation therapy (not recorded which). The receptors originated from a donor at least 50 years old with non-small cell lung cancer.

The V call is TRBV2, the J call TRBJ2-7; perhaps TRBD1 as D (6 bases). Germline CDR1 is SNHLY and CDR2 is FYNNEI. The CDR3 consists of 15 residues. V dropped 8 bases and J dropped 2 bases, with 19 bases sitting between them. DNA of the CDR3: TGTGCCAGCGGGGGCCGGGCAGCGACGACCTACGAGCAGTACTTC. This gives the protein CASGGRAATTYEQYF.

This clonotype was seen just once. Since a much larger clone is just one base distant, this may be a read error. The chain recombines TRBV28 with TRBJ1-4, with no clear D. Deletions cut 7 bases from V and 7 bases from J, with 10 bases between. Germline V CDR1 and CDR2: MDHEN, SYDVKM. This CDR3 region has 12 residues. The DNA of the CDR3 is TGTGCCAGCATTCCAAGGAGTGAAAAACTGTTTTTT. This codes for CASIPRSEKLFF. The variable domain in full, completed from reference TRBV28 and TRBJ1-4, reads DVKVTQSSRYLVKRTGEKVFLECVQDMDHENMFWYRQDPGLGLRLIYFSYDVKMKEKGDIPEGYSVSREKKERFSLILESASTNQTSMYLCASIPRSEKLFFGSGTQLSVL.

In this sample, this clonotype turned up many times. This chain joins TRBV2 and TRBJ1-4; tentatively, D is TRBD1 (6 bases). The CDR3 spans 15 residues. Looked up from germline, CDR1 is SNHLY and CDR2 is FYNNEI. Trimming took 2 bases from V and 4 from J, leaving 11 bases between them. In DNA, the CDR3 is TGTGCCAGCAGTGAAAGGGGGGGCTTTAATGAAAAACTGTTTTTT. It encodes CASSERGGFNEKLFF. The full variable domain, in which reference TRBV2 and TRBJ1-4 provide the parts outside the CDR3, is EPEVTQTPSHQVTQMGQEVILRCVPISNHLYFYWYRQILGQKVEFLVSFYNNEISEKSEIFDDQFSVERPDGSNFTLKIRSTKLEDSAMYFCASSERGGFNEKLFFGSGTQLSVL.

This clonotype was detected many times. The V call is TRBV29-1, the J call TRBJ2-1, with 10 positions matching TRBD2. Germline V gene data show CDR1 as SQVTM and CDR2 as ANQGSEA. This CDR3 is 17 amino acids long. J lost 7 bases, V lost 3 bases, and 15 bases had no gene match. Written as DNA, the CDR3 is TGCAGCGTTGAGCCAGCGGGAGGGCCCACAACAGGAAATGAGCAGTTCTTC. It translates to CSVEPAGGPTTGNEQFF.

The V gene is TRBV6-1, the J gene TRBJ2-3; 7 nucleotides align to TRBD1. Trimming at V came to 5 bases and at J to 0 bases, leaving 5 bases not matched to a gene. The CDR3 covers 15 residues. The V gene's germline CDR1 is MNHNS and CDR2 SASEGT. CDR3 coding DNA: TGTGCCAGCAGTCAAGGACAGGTTAGCACAGATACGCAGTATTTT. This encodes CASSQGQVSTDTQYF.

V is TRBV10-3 and J is TRBJ2-1; 10 bases are a match to TRBD1. Germline values: CDR1 ENHRY, CDR2 SYGVKD. The CDR3 runs to 14 residues. J lost 7 bases, V lost 4 bases, and 4 bases had no gene match. The CDR3 loop is CAISGQGAQNEQFF. The CDR3 coding sequence is TGTGCCATCAGTGGACAGGGGGCGCAGAATGAGCAGTTCTTC.

Many counts were recorded for this clonotype. The CDR3 DNA reads as TGCGCCAGCAGCGTCGCTGCAGGGGGCGGCGAGACCCAGTACTTC. Protein sequence: CASSVAAGGGETQYF. The chain links TRBV5-1 to TRBJ2-5; 8 nucleotides agree with TRBD1. Trimming cost V 4 bases and J 5 bases; bases outside gene matches: 10. This CDR3 is built from 15 residues. Germline assignment: CDR1 SGHRS and CDR2 YFSETQ.

The J gene is TRBJ1-5, the V gene TRBV5-1; 12 bases map to TRBD1. Germline-derived CDR1 and CDR2 are SGHRS and YFSETQ. Trimming removed 3 bases from V and 3 bases from J; junction bases left unmatched: 4. The CDR3 loop spans 16 amino acids. CDR3: CASSWDRGLVNQPQHF. CDR3 in DNA: TGCGCCAGCAGCTGGGACAGGGGGCTTGTCAATCAGCCCCAGCATTTT. Variable domain in full (rest from reference TRBV5-1 and TRBJ1-5): KAGVTQTPRYLIKTRGQQVTLSCSPISGHRSVSWYQQTPGQGLQFLFEYFSETQRNKGNFPGRFSGRQFSNSRSEMNVSTLELGDSALYLCASSWDRGLVNQPQHFGDGTRLSIL.

This clonotype was seen only once. The chain recombines TRBV12-3 or TRBV12-4 with TRBJ2-3; D ambiguous. The CDR3 has 12 amino acids. V was cut by 3 bases and J by 5 bases, with 6 bases left in between. CDR3 nucleotide sequence: TGTGCCAGCAGTTTGTCCGAAGATACGCAGTATTTT. It translates to CASSLSEDTQYF.

This clonotype was counted a few times. A much more abundant neighbour one base away suggests this may be a read error. The chain links TRBV6-5 to TRBJ1-1; D is undetermined. Germline CDR1 MNHEY, CDR2 SVGAGI. V was trimmed by 7 bases and J by 0 bases, leaving 9 bases between them. The CDR3 runs to 13 residues. CDR3 sequence: CASIYGMNTEAFF. Written as DNA, the CDR3 is TGTGCCAGCATTTATGGCATGAACACTGAAGCTTTCTTT.

A word on this clonotype: This likely reflects a read error, since a far larger clone is one base away. The chain carries TRBV6-5 and TRBJ2-3; 13 bases map to TRBD2. CDR3 length: 16 residues. In germline, CDR1 is MNHEY, CDR2 SVGAGI. This CDR3 reads CASSLGLAGATHTQYF. The CDR3 nucleotides are TGTGCCAGCAGTTTAGGACTAGCGGGAGCCACACATACGCAGTATTTT.

This clonotype has just a few counts. This may arise from a read error, as a much more abundant clone is one base away. The chain combines TRBV29-1 with TRBJ2-1; 8 bases align to TRBD2. Per germline, CDR1 SQVTM and CDR2 ANQGSEA. The CDR3 sequence is 16 residues long. CDR3 nucleotides: TGCAGCGTTGATAACCCTCGAACTAGCGGTTACAATGAGCGGTTCTTC. It specifies CSVDNPRTSGYNERFF.

This clonotype was detected only once. This sequence may be a read error, since a much larger clone differs from it by one base. The chain links TRBV10-3 to TRBJ2-5; the match to TRBD2 covers 10 bases. V shed 6 bases and J 3 bases; nucleotides not matched to a gene: 7. Germline assignment: CDR1 ENHRY and CDR2 SYGVKD. The CDR3 is 15 amino acids. In nucleotides, the CDR3 is TGTGCCATCAGGGGGACTAGCGTGGGGGAAGAGACCCAGTACTTC. It encodes CAIRGTSVGEETQYF.

This clonotype is hyperexpanded. The chain joins TRBV27 to TRBJ1-1; 10 nucleotides agree with TRBD1. Germline lookup yields CDR1 MNHEY and CDR2 SMNVEV (reference sequence). The CDR3 contains 15 residues. Trimming cost V 4 bases and J 7 bases; bases outside gene matches: 9. The CDR3 DNA follows: TGTGCCAGCAGTTGGCCGGGACAGGGGATAAGTGAAGCTTTCTTT. Protein product: CASSWPGQGISEAFF.

The chain has TRBV27 and TRBJ2-5, with TRBD1 matching 9 bases. This CDR3 is 15 amino acids long. Germline V lookup: CDR1 MNHEY, CDR2 SMNVEV (reference sequence). V dropped 4 bases and J dropped 6; count of bases not matched to a gene: 9. The CDR3 coding sequence is TGTGCCAGCAGTTGGCCGGGACAGGGCCGAAAGACCCAGTACTTC. Its protein product is CASSWPGQGRKTQYF.

Details on this clonotype: Only one base separates this from a far larger clonotype, so it likely reflects a read error. CDR3 loop: CASSYSGSGEQYF. The CDR3 DNA reads as TGTGCCAGCAGTTACTCGGGGTCCGGCGAGCAGTACTTC. V usage is TRBV6-6 and J usage is TRBJ2-7, with D unresolved. The CDR3 consists of 13 residues. V lost 0 bases and J 6 bases, leaving 9 bases between the germline ends. Germline V lookup: CDR1 MNHNY, CDR2 SVGAGI (reference sequence).

This clonotype occurred many times. V gene TRBV19 combines with J gene TRBJ2-3; D is perhaps TRBD2 (5 bases). Trimming pared 6 bases from V and 5 bases from J, leaving 15 bases between. Germline V gene data show CDR1 as LNHDA and CDR2 as SQIVND (reference sequence). The CDR3 length is 14 residues. CDR3 sequence: CASRSGSLIDTQYF. The DNA of the CDR3 is TGTGCCAGTAGGTCGGGATCACTTATAGATACGCAGTATTTT. Full variable domain (missing parts from reference TRBV19 and TRBJ2-3): DGGITQSPKYLFRKEGQNVTLSCEQNLNHDAMYWYRQDPGQGLRLIYYSQIVNDFQKGDIAEGYSVSREKKESFPLTVTSAQKNPTAFYLCASRSGSLIDTQYFGPGTRLTVL.

This clonotype was seen repeatedly, ten times or more. The rearrangement links TRBV6-1 to TRBJ1-5; D not certain. The germline V and J ends were trimmed by 5 bases and 4 bases, with 12 bases remaining between them. From germline, CDR1 is MNHNS and CDR2 SASEGT. The CDR3 has 14 residues. CDR3 region: CASSNPPGNQPQHF. The DNA for the CDR3 is TGTGCCAGCAGTAACCCACCCGGAAATCAGCCCCAGCATTTT.

As to this clonotype: A much larger clone is a single base away; this may be a read error. CDR3 nucleotide sequence: TGTGCCAGCAGCTTAGTTGGGGGGTCCGTTGAGACCCAGTACTTC. Protein: CASSLVGGSVETQYF. This chain links TRBV7-2 with TRBJ2-5, with a possible D match to TRBD2 (6 bases). The V end was cut by 1 base, the J end by 5 bases, with 14 bases between. Germline loops: CDR1 SGHTA, CDR2 FQGNSA. The CDR3 covers 15 residues.

This clonotype occurred once. A junction end diverges from the germline sequence, so it may reflect a read error. The rearrangement uses TRBV12-3 or TRBV12-4 and TRBJ1-1; D is possibly TRBD1 (6 bases). The CDR3 covers 15 residues. Here the CDR3 reads CASSPYPTGCTEAFF. The CDR3 DNA reads as TGTGCTAGCAGTCCCTACCCGACAGGCTGCACTGAAGCTTTCTTT.